These 6 T cell receptor beta chains share one sample of origin, sequenced in a study of cytomegalovirus exposure and HLA in healthy donors. Sequenced by immunoSEQ multiplex PCR; TCRdb stores in-frame clones only, minus some. The profile shows hundreds of thousands of clones, 75% to 90% of them singletons. The sample comprised PBMCs. These TCRs come from a woman aged 18-29 years in good health and CMV-seronegative.

The V gene is TRBV4-2, the J gene TRBJ2-7; 12 bases match TRBD2. Trimming removed 5 bases from V and 2 bases from J; junction bases left unmatched: 4. The CDR3 runs to 15 residues. Per the germline V gene, CDR1 is LGHNA and CDR2 is YNFKEQ. CDR3 protein: CASSTRTSGTYEQYF. The CDR3 bases are TGTGCCAGCAGCACCCGGACTAGCGGGACCTACGAGCAGTACTTC.

This chain joins TRBV6-5 and TRBJ2-2, with 11 positions matching TRBD2. Germline V gene sequence: CDR1 MNHEY, CDR2 SVGAGI. V lost 5 bases to trimming and J lost 5 bases; unmatched junction nucleotides: 4. This CDR3 contains 15 residues. In DNA, the CDR3 is TGTGCCAGCAGTCCCGGGACTAGCGGAACCGGGGAGCTGTTTTTT. This sequence encodes CASSPGTSGTGELFF.

This clone showed up just once. This chain joins TRBV2 and TRBJ2-1; TRBD2 agrees at 11 bases. This CDR3 has 15 amino acids. V shed 8 bases and J 4 bases; nucleotides not matched to a gene: 7. Germline CDR1 and CDR2: SNHLY and FYNNEI. The CDR3 sequence: CASGSGTSGYNEQFF. The CDR3 DNA is TGTGCCAGCGGCTCCGGGACTAGCGGATACAATGAGCAGTTCTTC.

The V and J genes are TRBV27 and TRBJ2-1; TRBD1 matches 9 bases. Germline values: CDR1 MNHEY, CDR2 SMNVEV (reference sequence). After removal of 2 bases from V and 2 bases from J, the junction contained 7 bases not matched to a gene. This CDR3 is 17 amino acids long. The CDR3 reads CASSLPGTGYPYNEQFF. CDR3 in DNA: TGTGCCAGCAGTTTACCGGGGACAGGGTACCCCTACAATGAGCAGTTCTTC.

The rearrangement links TRBV6-1 to TRBJ2-7; TRBD1 agrees at 8 bases. CDR3 length: 15 amino acids. J lost 1 base, V lost 7 bases, and 9 bases had no gene match. CDR1 is MNHNS, CDR2 SASEGT, per germline. The CDR3, as DNA: TGTGCCAGCACTGCCCAGGACAGGGAGTCCTACGAGCAGTACTTC. Residues: CASTAQDRESYEQYF.

This clone was recorded only once. V gene TRBV2 combines with J gene TRBJ2-2; 7 bases line up with TRBD1. CDR3 length equals 18 residues. The germline V gene has CDR1 SNHLY and CDR2 FYNNEI. V dropped 6 bases and J dropped 7; count of bases not matched to a gene: 20. CDR3 DNA: TGTGCCAGCAGCAAATTAATCTGGGGACAGCGAGAGAACGGGGAGCTGTTTTTT. This codes for CASSKLIWGQRENGELFF.